What follows are 14 T cell receptor beta chains derived from one specimen sequenced in a study of T-cell reconstitution after alpha-beta-depleted transplantation in children. Unique molecular identifiers were built into the TCRbeta library. Each CDR3 protein is one row after TCRdb ran MiXCR on the PCR reads. The sample consists of around 250,000 distinct CDR3 sequences, roughly 8.2% of them appearing once. The sequences come from PBMCs, mostly from graft donor cells, collected 180 days after TCRalphabeta/CD19-depleted stem cell transplant. These receptors all come from a male patient between 10 and 17 years old who had a stem cell transplant for acute lymphoblastic leukemia, so the T cells may come from the graft donor.

In this sample, this clonotype turned up many times. Written as DNA, the CDR3 is TGTGCCAGCGTGGCTAGCGGGGCCAGGGATGAGCAGTTCTTC. This encodes CASVASGARDEQFF. V usage is TRBV2 and J usage is TRBJ2-1; the match to TRBD2 covers 9 bases. CDR1 and CDR2 (germline): SNHLY, FYNNEI. V lost 8 bases, J lost 8 bases, and 10 bases stayed unmatched. There are 14 residues in the CDR3. Complete variable domain (other parts from reference TRBV2 and TRBJ2-1): EPEVTQTPSHQVTQMGQEVILRCVPISNHLYFYWYRQILGQKVEFLVSFYNNEISEKSEIFDDQFSVERPDGSNFTLKIRSTKLEDSAMYFCASVASGARDEQFFGPGTRLTVL.

This chain connects TRBV27 to TRBJ2-2; unclear D gene. CDR3 length equals 12 residues. Per germline, CDR1 MNHEY and CDR2 SMNVEV (reference sequence). Trimming stripped 6 bases from V and 5 bases from J, with 7 bases between. The CDR3 DNA reads as TGTGCCAGCAGGACGGTAACCGGGGAGCTGTTTTTT. This gives the protein CASRTVTGELFF.

The sample holds many counts of this clonotype. The chain employs TRBV20-1 and TRBJ2-2, with 12 bases identical to TRBD2. The germline V gene encodes CDR1 DFQATT and CDR2 SNEGSKA (reference sequence). This CDR3 has 15 residues. The junction had 7 bases not matched to a gene; V was cut back by 6 bases and J by 5 bases. CDR3 amino acids: CSASSGRAVTGELFF. CDR3 DNA sequence: TGCAGTGCGTCTAGCGGGAGGGCAGTAACCGGGGAGCTGTTTTTT.

This clonotype was observed many times. This chain links TRBV28 with TRBJ2-7; 15 positions match TRBD2. V shed 3 bases and J 0 bases; nucleotides not matched to a gene: 15. Germline lookup yields CDR1 MDHEN and CDR2 SYDVKM. CDR3 length: 21 residues. Written as DNA, the CDR3 is TGTGCCAGCAGTTTTCCCTCTGGCGCCCCGGGACTAGCGGGAGGCTCCTACGAGCAGTACTTC. Protein product: CASSFPSGAPGLAGGSYEQYF.

This clonotype has at least ten counts. This chain joins TRBV10-3 and TRBJ1-2, with 8 bases matching TRBD1. V lost 3 bases and J lost 3; bases outside the gene matches: 6. This CDR3 contains 15 residues. The germline CDR1 and CDR2 sequences are ENHRY and SYGVKD. The CDR3 reads CAISDRTGPDYGYTF. As DNA, the CDR3 is TGTGCCATCAGTGACCGGACAGGGCCCGACTATGGCTACACCTTC.

This clonotype was seen ten or more times. The chain links TRBV5-1 to TRBJ1-1; D is ambiguous. Trimming took off 0 bases at V and 5 bases at J, with 8 bases between the two ends. CDR1 is SGHRS and CDR2 is YFSETQ in the germline V gene. This CDR3 spans 13 amino acids. CDR3 coding DNA: TGCGCCAGCAGCTTGGATGGGTGGACTGAAGCTTTCTTT. This codes for CASSLDGWTEAFF. The whole variable domain, filled in from reference TRBV5-1 and TRBJ1-1, reads KAGVTQTPRYLIKTRGQQVTLSCSPISGHRSVSWYQQTPGQGLQFLFEYFSETQRNKGNFPGRFSGRQFSNSRSEMNVSTLELGDSALYLCASSLDGWTEAFFGQGTRLTVV.

Comment on this clonotype: This CDR3 fails to terminate in the conserved phenylalanine or tryptophan, so it likely reflects a read error. V and J are TRBV29-1 and TRBJ1-1; D gene unclear. The CDR3 extends over 10 amino acids. CDR1 and CDR2 from the germline V gene are SQVTM and ANQGSEA. The V and J ends lost 4 bases and 2 bases respectively, with 2 bases between them. This CDR3 reads CSVANTEAFL. The CDR3 DNA sequence: TGCAGCGTTGCAAACACTGAAGCTTTCCTT.

This clonotype was counted ten times or more. The rearrangement joins TRBV7-9 to TRBJ2-3; tentative D call: TRBD1 (5 bases). V dropped 6 bases and J dropped 4 bases, with 11 bases sitting between them. The CDR3 has 13 residues. Germline V gives CDR1 SEHNR, CDR2 FQNEAQ (reference sequence). Here the CDR3 reads CASSPGPSDTQYF. The CDR3, as DNA: TGTGCCAGCAGTCCAGGGCCCTCAGATACGCAGTATTTT. The full variable domain, in which reference TRBV7-9 and TRBJ2-3 provide the parts outside the CDR3, is DTGVSQNPRHKITKRGQNVTFRCDPISEHNRLYWYRQTLGQGPEFLTYFQNEAQLEKSRLLSDRFSAERPKGSFSTLEIQRTEQGDSAMYLCASSPGPSDTQYFGPGTRLTVL.

This clonotype has a count of ten or more. The V call is TRBV5-1, the J call TRBJ2-7; D uncertain. Germline assignment: CDR1 SGHRS and CDR2 YFSETQ. This CDR3 has 13 amino acids. V gave up 0 bases and J gave up 5 bases, with 9 bases separating them. Written as DNA, the CDR3 is TGCGCCAGCAGCTTGGATCTTCGGAACGAGCAGTACTTC. Encoded protein: CASSLDLRNEQYF.

This clonotype was seen ten or more times. V and J are TRBV6-1 and TRBJ2-3, with 8 nucleotides matching TRBD2. CDR3 size: 15 residues. Trimming took 5 bases from V and 1 from J; bases not matched to a gene: 5. Germline V gives CDR1 MNHNS, CDR2 SASEGT. The DNA of the CDR3 is TGTGCCAGCAGTAGGGGTAGCGGGGGCACAGATACGCAGTATTTT. Protein sequence: CASSRGSGGTDTQYF.

This clonotype was seen many times. The V and J genes are TRBV28 and TRBJ2-7; D gene unclear. Germline V gene data show CDR1 as MDHEN and CDR2 as SYDVKM. V was clipped by 9 bases and J by 10 bases, with 19 bases between them. The CDR3 spans 12 residues. CDR3 nucleotide sequence: TGTGCCAGTCGGGCTAATGGGAAGGGCCAGTACTTC. This codes for CASRANGKGQYF.

This clonotype was observed at least ten times. This chain connects TRBV7-9 to TRBJ2-7; maybe TRBD2 (6 bases). Germline V gene data show CDR1 as SEHNR and CDR2 as FQNEAQ (reference sequence). The CDR3 runs to 13 residues. Trimming took off 6 bases at V and 3 bases at J, with 12 bases between the two ends. CDR3 nucleotides: TGTGCCAGCAGTTTTCCCGGGGGCTACGAGCAGTACTTC. It is translated as CASSFPGGYEQYF.

This clonotype was recorded at least ten times. The chain links TRBV2 to TRBJ2-7; D is uncertain. The CDR3 is 11 amino acids. The V end lost 6 bases, the J end lost 3 bases, and 6 bases lay between the germline ends. In germline, CDR1 is SNHLY, CDR2 FYNNEI. The CDR3 sequence is CASSPYYEQYF. As DNA, the CDR3 is TGTGCCAGCAGCCCGTACTACGAGCAGTACTTC.

This clonotype was observed many times. This chain joins TRBV6-5 and TRBJ1-2; the D gene is possibly TRBD1 (5 bases). This CDR3 contains 15 residues. Germline V gives CDR1 MNHEY, CDR2 SVGAGI. The germline V and J ends were trimmed by 0 bases and 2 bases, with 10 bases remaining between them. The CDR3 here is CASSYSMGENYGYTF. The DNA for the CDR3 is TGTGCCAGCAGTTACTCGATGGGGGAAAACTATGGCTACACCTTC.